These 21 T cell receptor beta chains came from one sample sequenced in a study of cytomegalovirus exposure and HLA in healthy donors. Primers for the PCR totalled 60 Vbeta and 13 Jbeta. Here immunoSEQ multiplex PCR was the method, and the copy in TCRdb shows in-frame clones only, minus some. Of some 90,000 clones in the sample, 81% were seen once. The specimen sequenced was PBMCs. The receptors shown here come from a woman aged 70-85 years in good health and CMV-seropositive.

The J gene is TRBJ1-2, the V gene TRBV27; maybe TRBD1 (6 bases). V lost 2 bases, J lost 2 bases, and 6 bases lay in between. Germline CDR1 MNHEY, CDR2 SMNVEV (reference sequence). This CDR3 has 13 amino acids. The CDR3 nucleotides are TGTGCCAGCAGTTTACAGGGGAACTATGGCTACACCTTC. Its translation: CASSLQGNYGYTF.

The chain carries TRBV19 and TRBJ1-6; 7 nucleotides line up with TRBD1. The V gene end was trimmed by 6 bases and the J gene end by 6 bases; junction bases not matched to a gene: 5. CDR1 is LNHDA, CDR2 SQIVND, per germline (reference sequence). CDR3 length: 14 amino acids. The DNA for the CDR3 is TGTGCCAGTAGCCTTAGACAGGGTAATTCACCCCTCCACTTT. Translating it yields CASSLRQGNSPLHF.

This rearrangement joins TRBV5-1 to TRBJ1-4; TRBD1 is a possible D gene (6 bases). The ends were cut back, 5 bases at V and 7 bases at J, with 12 bases in the middle. The CDR3 sequence is 13 residues long. CDR1 and CDR2 (germline): SGHRS, YFSETQ. CDR3: CASRQGLGEKLFF. The DNA for the CDR3 is TGCGCCAGCAGGCAGGGGCTGGGTGAAAAACTGTTTTTT.

The J gene is TRBJ2-1, the V gene TRBV7-6; 16 bases are shared with TRBD2. In germline, CDR1 is SGHVS, CDR2 FNYEAQ. CDR3 length: 17 residues. J lost 5 bases, V lost 5 bases, and 6 bases had no gene match. The CDR3 is CASSPGLAGGPDNEQFF. The CDR3 bases are TGTGCCAGCAGCCCGGGACTAGCGGGAGGGCCAGACAATGAGCAGTTCTTC.

This chain uses TRBV28 with TRBJ2-1, with 10 bases aligning to TRBD2. CDR1 and CDR2 (germline): MDHEN, SYDVKM. This CDR3 region has 15 residues. Trimming removed 6 bases from V and 2 bases from J; junction bases left unmatched: 4. The CDR3 coding sequence is TGTGCCAGCAGCCCAGCGGGAGGGCCCTACAATGAGCAGTTCTTC. Protein product: CASSPAGGPYNEQFF. Combining the CDR3 with reference TRBV28 and TRBJ2-1 gives the whole variable domain DVKVTQSSRYLVKRTGEKVFLECVQDMDHENMFWYRQDPGLGLRLIYFSYDVKMKEKGDIPEGYSVSREKKERFSLILESASTNQTSMYLCASSPAGGPYNEQFFGPGTRLTVL.

Comment on this clone: A junction end diverges from the germline sequence, so it may reflect a read error. The V call is TRBV5-1, the J call TRBJ2-7, with TRBD2 matching 10 bases. The CDR3 length is 15 residues. The germline V gene encodes CDR1 SGHRS and CDR2 YFSETQ. CDR3 sequence: CASRLASGSPYEQYF. DNA for the CDR3: TGCGCCAGCAGGTTGGCTAGCGGGAGCCCCTACGAGCAGTACTTC.

The chain carries TRBV19 and TRBJ1-3; unclear D gene. This CDR3 is built from 13 residues. Germline values: CDR1 LNHDA, CDR2 SQIVND (reference sequence). V lost 8 bases and J lost 0, with 8 bases in between. CDR3 DNA: TGTGCCAGTCGTGTCAGCTCTGGAAACACCATATATTTT. This encodes CASRVSSGNTIYF.

The chain employs TRBV4-1 and TRBJ2-3; D possibly corresponds to TRBD2 (5 bases). This CDR3 has 12 residues. The V gene's germline CDR1 is MGHRA and CDR2 YSYEKL. V was pared by 5 bases and J by 6 bases, with 9 bases between. As DNA, the CDR3 is TGCGCCAGCAGCTACCGAGGGGATACGCAGTATTTT. Protein sequence: CASSYRGDTQYF.

The chain combines TRBV30 with TRBJ2-1, with a weak D call TRBD2 (6 bases). The germline V gene encodes CDR1 GTSNPN and CDR2 SVGIG (reference sequence). V gave up 0 bases and J gave up 4 bases, with 10 bases separating them. The CDR3 contains 14 residues. The CDR3 spells CAWSVAGAYNEQFF. The CDR3 coding sequence is TGTGCCTGGAGTGTAGCGGGTGCTTACAATGAGCAGTTCTTC.

The V and J genes are TRBV5-6 and TRBJ2-3; D remains ambiguous. The V end lost 0 bases, the J end lost 8 bases, and 10 bases lay between the germline ends. The CDR3 has 13 residues. Germline V lookup: CDR1 SGHDT, CDR2 YYEEEE. The CDR3 spells CASSLDVSGTQYF. CDR3 nucleotides: TGTGCCAGCAGCTTGGATGTCTCGGGTACGCAGTATTTT.

This clone appeared a few times. V gene TRBV30 combines with J gene TRBJ1-1, with D unclear. Between the trimmed V and J ends, which lost 3 bases and 1 base, there was a span of 9 bases. CDR1 GTSNPN and CDR2 SVGIG come from the germline V gene (reference sequence). This CDR3 is 13 amino acids long. The CDR3 sequence is CAWRSNWNTEAFF. In DNA form, the CDR3 reads TGTGCCTGGAGGAGTAATTGGAACACTGAAGCTTTCTTT.

The J gene is TRBJ1-4, the V gene TRBV18; 9 bases match TRBD1. The CDR3 sequence is 16 residues long. Germline CDR1 KGHSH, CDR2 LQKENI. Germline trimming cut 2 bases from V and 4 bases from J; bases unmatched to any gene: 5. CDR3 protein: CASSPTGQGINEKLFF. The CDR3 nucleotides read TGTGCCAGCTCACCAACGGGACAGGGTATTAATGAAAAACTGTTTTTT.

The rearrangement joins TRBV7-9 to TRBJ2-7; TRBD2 matches 9 bases. This CDR3 contains 14 residues. J was trimmed by 5 bases and V by 0 bases; bases with no gene match: 2. CDR1 SEHNR and CDR2 FQNEAQ come from the germline V gene (reference sequence). The DNA for the CDR3 is TGTGCCAGCAGCTTAGCAGCTAGCGGGAACGAGCAGTACTTC. It specifies CASSLAASGNEQYF.

The chain uses TRBV28 and TRBJ2-5; weak D call: TRBD2 (6 bases). This CDR3 is built from 13 residues. Trimming took 10 bases from V and 4 from J, leaving 16 bases between them. The germline V gene has CDR1 MDHEN and CDR2 SYDVKM. The CDR3 coding sequence is TGTGCCACCAGGGACTCGGCAAGAGAGACCCAGTACTTC. Translating gives CATRDSARETQYF.

The chain couples TRBV19 to TRBJ1-2; 8 bases agree with TRBD1. The CDR3 sequence is 15 residues long. The ends lost 9 bases at V and 3 bases at J; junction bases unmatched: 12. Germline CDR1 is LNHDA and CDR2 is SQIVND (reference sequence). The CDR3 sequence: CASRYQGARDYGYTF. CDR3 DNA sequence: TGTGCCAGCCGCTATCAGGGGGCCCGCGACTATGGCTACACCTTC.

The V gene is TRBV28, the J gene TRBJ1-6; TRBD1 agrees at 7 bases. The CDR3 consists of 14 residues. In germline, CDR1 is MDHEN, CDR2 SYDVKM. Unmatched junction bases numbered 2, after V lost 2 bases and J lost 7 bases. CDR3 in DNA: TGTGCCAGCAGTTTAGGGACAGTCAATTCACCCCTCCACTTT. Amino acid sequence: CASSLGTVNSPLHF. The full variable domain, in which reference TRBV28 and TRBJ1-6 provide the parts outside the CDR3, is DVKVTQSSRYLVKRTGEKVFLECVQDMDHENMFWYRQDPGLGLRLIYFSYDVKMKEKGDIPEGYSVSREKKERFSLILESASTNQTSMYLCASSLGTVNSPLHFGNGTRLTVT.

The V and J genes are TRBV4-3 and TRBJ2-2, with 9 bases lining up with TRBD1. The trim removed 0 bases at V and 4 bases at J, leaving 6 bases unmatched. The CDR3 extends over 17 amino acids. CDR1 is LGHNA, CDR2 YSLEER, per germline. The CDR3 here is CASSQDVGTGTTGELFF. The CDR3 coding sequence is TGCGCCAGCAGCCAAGATGTGGGGACAGGGACCACCGGGGAGCTGTTTTTT.

This chain joins TRBV10-3 and TRBJ2-2; D not resolved. The V end lost 10 bases, the J end lost 3 bases, and 15 bases lay between the germline ends. Germline CDR1 reads ENHRY; CDR2 reads SYGVKD. CDR3 length: 14 residues. CDR3 amino acids: CATSTDGDTGELFF. CDR3 in DNA: TGTGCCACTTCGACGGATGGAGACACCGGGGAGCTGTTTTTT.

The V and J genes are TRBV11-2 and TRBJ2-3; 11 bases are shared with TRBD2. The V and J ends lost 2 bases and 5 bases, in that order; junction bases with no gene match: 9. The germline gives CDR1 SGHAT, CDR2 FQNNGV. The CDR3 sequence is 17 residues long. The CDR3 DNA reads TGTGCCAGCAGCTTAACTAGCGGGAGTTGTTTGGGAGATACGCAGTATTTT. This codes for CASSLTSGSCLGDTQYF.

The CDR3 coding sequence is TGCGCCAGCAGCCAAAGCATCACTTACGAGCAGTACTTC. The encoded protein is CASSQSITYEQYF. The V gene is TRBV4-3, the J gene TRBJ2-7; no reliable D call. V lost 2 bases, J lost 4 bases, and 9 bases lay in between. The CDR3 has 13 amino acids. Germline lookup yields CDR1 LGHNA and CDR2 YSLEER.

The table lists this clone with a count of one. The gene calls are TRBV7-8 and TRBJ2-3; 14 bases map to TRBD2. V was clipped by 3 bases and J by 5 bases; unmatched bases: 4. The CDR3 runs 16 residues. Germline CDR1 reads SGHVS; CDR2 reads FQNEAQ. CDR3 in DNA: TGTGCCAGCAGCTTGACTAGCGGGGGGGGCATAGATACGCAGTATTTT. Translating it yields CASSLTSGGGIDTQYF.